Following are 31 T cell receptor beta chains from one sample sequenced in a study of CD8 T cells in Susac syndrome. RNA was extracted with the RNeasy kit, and a quantity of about 0.45 to 1 ug was reverse transcribed using random hexamers. A single record per CDR3 protein comes from TCRdb applying MiXCR to the immunoSEQ multiplex PCR reads. The sample lists about 200,000 distinct CDR3 sequences, 95% occurring once. Specimen: CD4+ T cells from PBMCs. These receptors were collected from a human donor with multiple sclerosis.

This clonotype was seen just once. The chain combines TRBV27 with TRBJ2-1; TRBD1 aligns across 11 bases. Germline V gene lookup returns CDR1 MNHEY and CDR2 SMNVEV (reference sequence). This CDR3 has 15 amino acids. V trimming: 7 bases; J trimming: 7 bases; junction bases outside the gene matches: 9. CDR3 loop: CASMLPGQGDNEQFF. CDR3 DNA: TGTGCCAGCATGCTACCGGGACAGGGGGATAATGAGCAGTTCTTC.

This chain links TRBV3-1 with TRBJ2-2; D possibly corresponds to TRBD2 (5 bases). The V and J ends lost 2 bases and 6 bases respectively, with 10 bases between them. CDR1 is LGHDT, CDR2 YNNKEL, per germline (reference sequence). CDR3 length: 14 residues. The CDR3 loop reads CASSQRGMAGELFF. CDR3 sequence (DNA): TGTGCCAGCAGCCAAAGAGGGATGGCCGGGGAGCTGTTTTTT.

In DNA form, the CDR3 reads TGCAGTCCCAGGGGACGCACAGATACGCAGTATTTT. Its translation is CSPRGRTDTQYF. V and J are TRBV20-1 and TRBJ2-3, with D perhaps TRBD1 (6 bases). V gave up 8 bases and J gave up 1 base, with 10 bases separating them. Germline loops: CDR1 DFQATT, CDR2 SNEGSKA (reference sequence). This CDR3 spans 12 amino acids.

This clonotype was detected only once. This chain connects TRBV30 to TRBJ2-2; D remains ambiguous. The CDR3 is 13 amino acids. Trimming cost V 0 bases and J 4 bases, with 6 bases left between them. Looked up from germline, CDR1 is GTSNPN and CDR2 is SVGIG (reference sequence). CDR3 protein: CAWSVGRTGELFF. The CDR3 DNA follows: TGTGCCTGGAGTGTGGGTCGCACCGGGGAGCTGTTTTTT.

The rearrangement links TRBV6-5 to TRBJ1-2; D possibly corresponds to TRBD1 (5 bases). The CDR3 has 15 residues. Trimming pared 6 bases from V and 6 bases from J, leaving 20 bases between. Germline V CDR1 and CDR2: MNHEY, SVGAGI. The CDR3 DNA reads as TGTGCCAGCAGACCTATCTCAGGGTGGTCGCATGGCTACACCTTC. It specifies CASRPISGWSHGYTF.

The CDR3 DNA reads TGCGCCAGCACCGGGACTGAGGACTCACCCCTCCACTTT. As protein: CASTGTEDSPLHF. The chain links TRBV5-1 to TRBJ1-6; possible D gene TRBD1, 5 bases. Germline loops: CDR1 SGHRS, CDR2 YFSETQ. V lost 6 bases and J lost 10, with 14 bases in between. CDR3 length: 13 amino acids.

The gene calls are TRBV29-1 and TRBJ1-1, with TRBD1 as a possible D gene (6 bases). CDR1 and CDR2 from the germline V gene are SQVTM and ANQGSEA. CDR3 length: 11 residues. Trimming left V 7 bases short and J 7 bases short, with 13 bases between. The CDR3 loop is CSAGQPLEAFF. In DNA, the CDR3 is TGCAGCGCCGGACAGCCACTTGAAGCTTTCTTT.

The chain carries TRBV9 and TRBJ1-5; maybe TRBD1 (5 bases). Per the germline V gene, CDR1 is SGDLS and CDR2 is YYNGEE. The V gene lost 4 bases and the J gene lost 9 bases, with 14 bases spanning the gap. This CDR3 has 13 residues. CDR3 nucleotide sequence: TGTGCCAGCAGCCCCCACACGGGGGGGCCCCAGCATTTT. Protein product: CASSPHTGGPQHF. The variable domain in full, completed from reference TRBV9 and TRBJ1-5, reads DSGVTQTPKHLITATGQRVTLRCSPRSGDLSVYWYQQSLDQGLQFLIQYYNGEERAKGNILERFSAQQFPDLHSELNLSSLELGDSALYFCASSPHTGGPQHFGDGTRLSIL.

The chain couples TRBV28 to TRBJ1-2; D remains ambiguous. This CDR3 comprises 13 residues. Trimming removed 6 bases from V and 6 bases from J, with 14 bases in between. Germline values: CDR1 MDHEN, CDR2 SYDVKM. The CDR3 loop reads CASSLGLIDGYTF. The DNA of the CDR3 is TGTGCCAGCAGCCTAGGACTCATTGATGGCTACACCTTC.

This chain uses TRBV15 with TRBJ1-2, with D possibly TRBD1 on 6 matching bases. The CDR3 is 15 amino acids. The V end was cut by 1 base, the J end by 4 bases, with 13 bases between. Germline values: CDR1 LNHNV, CDR2 YYDKDF (reference sequence). The CDR3 protein is CATSRAQGGGYGYTF. The CDR3 nucleotides are TGTGCCACCAGCAGAGCACAGGGAGGAGGCTATGGCTACACCTTC.

This sequence joins TRBV6-2 or TRBV6-3 and TRBJ2-7, with TRBD2 as a possible D gene (6 bases). Germline V gene sequence: CDR1 MNHEY, CDR2 SVGEGT. Between the trimmed V and J ends, which lost 3 bases and 2 bases, there was a span of 11 bases. This CDR3 has 14 residues. The CDR3 DNA follows: TGTGCCAGCAGTTATTTGGGAGGCGCCTACGAGCAGTACTTC. This codes for CASSYLGGAYEQYF.

J is TRBJ2-2 and V is TRBV3-1; no firm D call. This CDR3 comprises 14 residues. With 5 bases removed from V and 3 bases from J, the gap between germline ends came to 10 bases. Germline V gene data show CDR1 as LGHDT and CDR2 as YNNKEL (reference sequence). The CDR3 DNA is TGTGCCAGCAGCAAAAGAGGAGACACCGGGGAGCTGTTTTTT. It translates to CASSKRGDTGELFF.

The table lists this clonotype with a count of one. V gene TRBV18 combines with J gene TRBJ2-7; D remains unclear. The CDR3 loop spans 12 amino acids. Trimming removed 5 bases at V and 4 bases at J, with 9 bases between. Germline V lookup: CDR1 KGHSH, CDR2 LQKENI. CDR3: CASSRERYEQYF. As DNA, the CDR3 is TGTGCCAGCTCAAGAGAGAGGTACGAGCAGTACTTC.

This rearrangement joins TRBV29-1 to TRBJ2-1; 12 bases fit TRBD2. J lost 9 bases, V lost 2 bases, and 8 bases had no gene match. The CDR3 runs 15 residues. The germline gives CDR1 SQVTM, CDR2 ANQGSEA. The CDR3 nucleotides read TGCAGCGTTGAAAGGTTGACTAGCGGGGGAGGTGAGCAGTTCTTC. Protein: CSVERLTSGGGEQFF.

In DNA form, the CDR3 reads TGTGCCAGCTCACTACAGGGGCACAACATGAACACTGAAGCTTTCTTT. As protein: CASSLQGHNMNTEAFF. This chain connects TRBV18 to TRBJ1-1; TRBD1 matches at 7 bases. The CDR3 extends over 16 amino acids. Germline trimming cut 4 bases from V and 0 bases from J; bases unmatched to any gene: 8. The V gene's germline CDR1 is KGHSH and CDR2 LQKENI.

The chain employs TRBV20-1 and TRBJ2-2; 7 positions match TRBD1. Per the germline V gene, CDR1 is DFQATT and CDR2 is SNEGSKA (reference sequence). V dropped 2 bases and J dropped 0; count of bases not matched to a gene: 3. The CDR3 extends over 15 amino acids. For the CDR3, the DNA is TGCAGTGCTAGAAGGGGGACAGCGAACACCGGGGAGCTGTTTTTT. This gives the protein CSARRGTANTGELFF.

V usage is TRBV11-2 and J usage is TRBJ1-1, with D perhaps matching TRBD1 (5 bases). V was cut by 3 bases and J by 1 base, with 6 bases left in between. CDR3 length: 13 amino acids. CDR1 and CDR2 (germline): SGHAT, FQNNGV. The CDR3 protein is CASSFGQNTEAFF. The CDR3 DNA is TGTGCCAGCAGCTTTGGACAGAACACTGAAGCTTTCTTT.

Written as DNA, the CDR3 is TGCAGCGTAGCCGGACAGAGCACCTACGAGCAGTACTTC. Translated, it gives CSVAGQSTYEQYF. The chain is built from TRBV29-1 and TRBJ2-7; D is perhaps TRBD1 (6 bases). V lost 6 bases and J lost 2, with 14 bases in between. CDR1 and CDR2 (germline): SQVTM, ANQGSEA. This CDR3 is built from 13 residues.

The chain has TRBV6-5 and TRBJ1-5; maybe TRBD1 (5 bases). Germline V gene lookup returns CDR1 MNHEY and CDR2 SVGAGI. V gave up 6 bases and J gave up 2 bases, with 14 bases separating them. CDR3 length equals 15 residues. Here the CDR3 DNA reads TGTGCCAGCAGCCCTGAGGGCAGGGGCAATCAGCCCCAGCATTTT. Translating it yields CASSPEGRGNQPQHF.

This clonotype appeared once. V usage is TRBV18 and J usage is TRBJ1-1; the D gene is possibly TRBD1 (5 bases). Germline-derived CDR1 and CDR2 are KGHSH and LQKENI. This CDR3 spans 14 amino acids. With 4 bases removed from V and 4 bases from J, the gap between germline ends came to 13 bases. This CDR3 is CASSLYQGGTEAFF. The CDR3 bases are TGTGCCAGCTCACTATATCAGGGAGGCACTGAAGCTTTCTTT.

This rearrangement joins TRBV12-3 or TRBV12-4 to TRBJ2-7; D is possibly TRBD1 (5 bases). V dropped 2 bases and J dropped 3 bases, with 8 bases sitting between them. The CDR3 consists of 13 residues. CDR3 protein: CASSLRGRYEQYF. The CDR3 region has the DNA TGTGCCAGCAGTTTAAGGGGTCGCTACGAGCAGTACTTC.

The chain couples TRBV20-1 to TRBJ2-3; D is unclear. V was pared by 4 bases and J by 5 bases, with 10 bases between. This CDR3 has 12 amino acids. Germline lookup yields CDR1 DFQATT and CDR2 SNEGSKA (reference sequence). The CDR3 DNA reads as TGCAGTGCTATCAGATACGGAGATACGCAGTATTTT. Protein: CSAIRYGDTQYF.

The V and J genes are TRBV4-1 and TRBJ2-4; TRBD1 matches 7 bases. CDR3 length: 21 amino acids. The V gene's germline CDR1 is MGHRA and CDR2 YSYEKL. V lost 0 bases and J lost 7; bases outside the gene matches: 24. The CDR3 sequence: CASSQDTAGSADRVARNIQYF. The CDR3 DNA follows: TGCGCCAGCAGCCAAGATACCGCAGGTTCGGCCGACAGGGTCGCGCGGAACATTCAGTACTTC.

V usage is TRBV27 and J usage is TRBJ1-5; weak D call: TRBD1 (5 bases). The V gene lost 5 bases and the J gene lost 0 bases, with 14 bases spanning the gap. The germline gives CDR1 MNHEY, CDR2 SMNVEV (reference sequence). The CDR3 runs to 16 residues. This CDR3 reads CASSANPGTSNQPQHF. The CDR3, as DNA: TGTGCCAGCAGTGCCAATCCCGGGACTAGCAATCAGCCCCAGCATTTT.

The chain is built from TRBV6-2 or TRBV6-3 and TRBJ2-1; TRBD2 might be the D (6 bases). TRBJ2-7 explains the end of the DNA better; the J call may be wrong. Germline V gives CDR1 MNHEY, CDR2 SVGEGT. The CDR3 spans 14 residues. CDR3 in amino acids: CASSYSWRAYEQYF. CDR3 nucleotide sequence: TGTGCCAGCAGTTACTCTTGGAGGGCCTACGAGCAGTACTTC.

As regards this clonotype: At one end, the junction sequence differs from germline, possibly due to a read error. The chain joins TRBV20-1 to TRBJ2-2; D unclear. Per germline, CDR1 DFQATT and CDR2 SNEGSKA (reference sequence). The CDR3 runs 13 residues. In nucleotides, the CDR3 is TGCAGCGCTAGAAAGGTCCCCACCGGGGAGCTGTTTTTT. This codes for CSARKVPTGELFF.

The chain employs TRBV6-2 or TRBV6-3 and TRBJ2-2; possible D gene TRBD2, 7 bases. The germline V gene has CDR1 MNHEY and CDR2 SVGEGT. The CDR3 runs 14 residues. The V end lost 8 bases, the J end lost 3 bases, and 13 bases lay between the germline ends. CDR3 amino acids: CASGRGRHTGELFF. Written as DNA, the CDR3 is TGTGCCAGCGGGCGGGGGCGCCACACCGGGGAGCTGTTTTTT.

CDR3 residues: CASAHQGTRSEKLFF. CDR3 DNA sequence: TGTGCCAGCGCCCACCAGGGCACCAGGAGTGAAAAACTGTTTTTT. This chain uses TRBV28 with TRBJ1-4; possibly TRBD1 for D (5 bases). Trimming took 8 bases from V and 7 from J, leaving 20 bases between them. This CDR3 contains 15 residues. The germline gives CDR1 MDHEN, CDR2 SYDVKM.

The chain combines TRBV20-1 with TRBJ2-1; TRBD2 aligns across 10 bases. Looked up from germline, CDR1 is DFQATT and CDR2 is SNEGSKA (reference sequence). The CDR3 runs 16 residues. Unmatched junction bases numbered 15, after V lost 6 bases and J lost 7 bases. The CDR3 spells CSARSSGGNPRNEQFF. For the CDR3, the DNA is TGCAGTGCGCGGTCTAGCGGGGGTAATCCGCGGAATGAGCAGTTCTTC.

The rearrangement uses TRBV14 and TRBJ1-1; D gene ambiguous. The V end lost 3 bases, the J end lost 1 base, and 9 bases lay between the germline ends. Germline loops: CDR1 SGHDN, CDR2 FVKESK. The CDR3 totals 14 residues. CDR3 region: CASSHRGANTEAFF. CDR3 sequence (DNA): TGTGCCAGCAGCCACCGAGGAGCGAACACTGAAGCTTTCTTT.

The chain links TRBV4-2 to TRBJ2-7, with unresolved D. The germline CDR1 and CDR2 sequences are LGHNA and YNFKEQ. The V and J ends lost 0 bases and 6 bases respectively, with 9 bases between them. This CDR3 spans 13 amino acids. CDR3 amino acids: CASSQDRKSEQYF. CDR3 DNA sequence: TGTGCCAGCAGCCAAGATAGAAAGTCCGAGCAGTACTTC.